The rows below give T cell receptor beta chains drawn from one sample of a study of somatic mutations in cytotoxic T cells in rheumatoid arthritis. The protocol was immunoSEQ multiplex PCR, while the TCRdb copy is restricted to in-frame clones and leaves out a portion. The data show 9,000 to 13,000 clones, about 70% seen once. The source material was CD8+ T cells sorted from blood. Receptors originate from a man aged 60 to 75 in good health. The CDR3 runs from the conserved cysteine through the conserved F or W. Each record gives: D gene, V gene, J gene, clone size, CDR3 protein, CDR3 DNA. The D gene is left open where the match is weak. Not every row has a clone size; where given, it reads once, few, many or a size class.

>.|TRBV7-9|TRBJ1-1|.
CASSPEDTAFF
TGTGCCAGCAGCCCAGAAGACACAGCTTTCTTT
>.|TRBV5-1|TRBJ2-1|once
CASSLLSDAYNEQFF
TGCGCCAGCAGCTTGCTGTCGGACGCCTACAATGAGCAGTTCTTC
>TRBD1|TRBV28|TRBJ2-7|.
CASSAQTGLRSQYF
TGTGCCAGCAGTGCCCAGACAGGGCTACGAAGCCAGTACTTC
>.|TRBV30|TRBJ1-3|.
CAWSVSSGNTIYF
TGTGCCTGGAGTGTAAGCTCTGGAAACACCATATATTTT
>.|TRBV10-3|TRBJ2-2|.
CASAMTDSGELFF
TGTGCCAGCGCCATGACGGACTCCGGGGAGCTGTTTTTT
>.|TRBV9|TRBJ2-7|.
CASSAVPTAYEQYF
TGTGCCAGCAGCGCCGTCCCGACAGCCTACGAGCAGTACTTC
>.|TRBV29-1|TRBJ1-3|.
CSVEVGGPYSGNTIYF
TGCAGCGTTGAAGTTGGAGGGCCGTACTCTGGAAACACCATATATTTT
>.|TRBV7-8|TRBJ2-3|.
CASSPGGRPDTQYF
TGTGCCAGCAGCCCCGGGGGGCGGCCAGATACGCAGTATTTT
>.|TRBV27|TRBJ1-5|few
CASSFLGQPQHF
TGTGCCAGCAGTTTCCTGGGACAGCCCCAGCATTTT
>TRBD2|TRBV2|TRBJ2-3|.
CASSAELAGLVDTQYF
TGTGCCAGCAGTGCTGAACTAGCGGGGTTGGTAGATACGCAGTATTTT
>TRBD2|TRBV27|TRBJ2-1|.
CASSKTSGRGNEQFF
TGTGCCAGCAGTAAGACTAGCGGGAGGGGGAATGAGCAGTTCTTC
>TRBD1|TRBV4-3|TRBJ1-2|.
CASSQAQGAGYGYTF
TGCGCCAGCAGCCAAGCCCAGGGGGCAGGCTATGGCTACACCTTC
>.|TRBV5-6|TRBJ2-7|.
CASSRDITYEQYF
TGTGCCAGCAGCAGGGACATTACCTACGAGCAGTACTTC
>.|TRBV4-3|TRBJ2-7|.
CASSQVADYSYEQYF
TGCGCCAGCAGCCAAGTGGCGGACTACTCCTACGAGCAGTACTTC
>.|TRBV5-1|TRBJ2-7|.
CASSLGGGSSYEQYF
TGCGCCAGCAGCTTGGGAGGGGGGTCTTCCTACGAGCAGTACTTC
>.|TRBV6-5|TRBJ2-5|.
CASRFGETQYF
TGTGCCAGTCGATTCGGAGAGACCCAGTACTTC
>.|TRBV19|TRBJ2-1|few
CASSMEASQYNEQFF
TGTGCCAGTAGTATGGAAGCTAGCCAATACAATGAGCAGTTCTTC
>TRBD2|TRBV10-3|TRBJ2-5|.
CAIMSGTSGQETQYF
TGTGCCATCATGTCCGGGACTAGCGGACAAGAGACCCAGTACTTC
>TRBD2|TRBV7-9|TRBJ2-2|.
CAGSRETGELFF
TGTGCCGGCTCGCGGGAGACCGGGGAGCTGTTTTTT
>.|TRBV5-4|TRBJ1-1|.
CASSWGGGAAEAFF
TGTGCCAGCAGCTGGGGTGGGGGAGCCGCTGAAGCTTTCTTT
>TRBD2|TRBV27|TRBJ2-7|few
CASRGSSGIYEQYF
TGTGCCAGCAGGGGGTCTAGCGGAATCTACGAGCAGTACTTC
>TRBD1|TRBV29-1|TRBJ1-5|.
CSVADRDQPQHF
TGCAGCGTTGCGGACAGGGATCAGCCCCAGCATTTT
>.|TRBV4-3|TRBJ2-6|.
CASSQEAGTSGANVLTF
TGCGCCAGCAGCCAGGAAGCAGGGACCTCTGGGGCCAACGTCCTGACTTTC
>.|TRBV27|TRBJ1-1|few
CASSFGGWTEAFF
TGTGCCAGCAGTTTTGGGGGGTGGACTGAAGCTTTCTTT
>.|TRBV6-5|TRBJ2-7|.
CASSYSSAITYEQYF
TGTGCCAGCAGTTACTCGTCAGCGATTACCTACGAGCAGTACTTC
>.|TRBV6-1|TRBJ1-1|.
CASSDLTNTEAFF
TGTGCCAGCAGTGATTTAACGAACACTGAAGCTTTCTTT
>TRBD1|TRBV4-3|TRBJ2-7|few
CASSQTGGRSHEQYF
TGCGCCAGCAGCCAGACAGGGGGAAGGTCCCACGAGCAGTACTTC
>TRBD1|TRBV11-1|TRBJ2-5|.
CASSHGTGYQETQYF
TGTGCCAGCAGCCACGGGACAGGTTACCAAGAGACCCAGTACTTC
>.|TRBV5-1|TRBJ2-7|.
CASSFGPLGHYEQYF
TGCGCCAGCAGCTTCGGACCCCTGGGACACTACGAGCAGTACTTC
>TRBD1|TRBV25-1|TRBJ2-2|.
CASSGGGQGARNTGELFF
TGTGCCAGCAGTGGTGGGGGACAGGGGGCGCGGAACACCGGGGAGCTGTTTTTT
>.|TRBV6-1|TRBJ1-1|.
CASSGGDNAEAFF
TGTGCCAGCAGCGGAGGGGACAATGCTGAAGCTTTCTTT
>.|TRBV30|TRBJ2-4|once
CAWSVGRLGKNIQYF
TGTGCCTGGAGTGTTGGCAGGTTGGGCAAAAACATTCAGTACTTC
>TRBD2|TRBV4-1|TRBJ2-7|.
CASSQDRGGLAGGTYEQYF
TGCGCCAGCAGCCAAGATAGGGGCGGGCTAGCGGGAGGAACCTACGAGCAGTACTTC
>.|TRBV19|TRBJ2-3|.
CASSPMGPTDTQYF
TGTGCCAGTAGTCCCATGGGACCCACAGATACGCAGTATTTT
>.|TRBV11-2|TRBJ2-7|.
CASSLDPPGLASEQYF
TGTGCCAGCAGCTTAGACCCCCCGGGGCTAGCGAGCGAGCAGTACTTC
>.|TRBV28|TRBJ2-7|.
CASREDNSYEQYF
TGTGCCAGCAGGGAAGACAACTCCTACGAGCAGTACTTC
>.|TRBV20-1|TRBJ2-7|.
CSASDEQYF
TGCAGTGCTAGCGACGAGCAGTACTTC
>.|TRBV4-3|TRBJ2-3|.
CASSQDSSTDTQYF
TGCGCCAGCAGCCAAGACTCGAGCACAGATACGCAGTATTTT
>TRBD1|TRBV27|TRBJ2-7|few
CASSFSGGTGLSYEQYF
TGTGCCAGCAGTTTCTCAGGGGGGACAGGGCTCTCCTACGAGCAGTACTTC
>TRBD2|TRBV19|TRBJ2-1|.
CASSLGLVGEQFF
TGTGCCAGTAGCCTGGGACTAGTGGGTGAGCAGTTCTTC
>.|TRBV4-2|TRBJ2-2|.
CASSQGQNTGELFF
TGTGCCAGCAGCCAAGGACAGAACACCGGGGAGCTGTTTTTT
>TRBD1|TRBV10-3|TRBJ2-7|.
CAISEPGQGQGYEQYF
TGTGCCATCAGTGAACCTGGACAGGGACAGGGCTACGAGCAGTACTTC
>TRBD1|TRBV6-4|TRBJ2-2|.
CASSDGTGGSGELFF
TGTGCCAGCAGTGACGGGACAGGGGGCTCCGGGGAGCTGTTTTTT
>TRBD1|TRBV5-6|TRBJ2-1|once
CASSGYPGQVYNEQFF
TGTGCCAGCAGCGGGTATCCGGGACAGGTCTACAATGAGCAGTTCTTC
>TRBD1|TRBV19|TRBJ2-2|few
CASREQGARAGELFF
TGTGCCAGTAGGGAGCAGGGGGCGAGAGCCGGGGAGCTGTTTTTT
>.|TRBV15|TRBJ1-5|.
CATSRDWGNQPQHF
TGTGCCACCAGCAGAGATTGGGGGAATCAGCCCCAGCATTTT
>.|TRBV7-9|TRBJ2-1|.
CASSPTSARVGNEQFF
TGTGCCAGCAGCCCAACCTCGGCGCGGGTTGGCAATGAGCAGTTCTTC
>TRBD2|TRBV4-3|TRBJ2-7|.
CASSHQAGGRYEQYF
TGCGCCAGCAGCCATCAAGCGGGGGGTAGATACGAGCAGTACTTC
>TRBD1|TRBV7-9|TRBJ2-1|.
CASSFGGQGKDEQFF
TGTGCCAGCAGCTTCGGAGGACAGGGGAAGGATGAGCAGTTCTTC